Detailed here is one TCR beta chain. What it binds is unknown. These data come from a study of cytomegalovirus exposure and HLA in healthy donors. Whole-study findings and limits: Earlier findings revealed that most TCR beta V segments proved productive either about 87% or about 30% of the time. Associated with HLA alleles at 0.05 false discovery rate in a later analysis were 16,951 TCR beta sequences. Common viral pathogens (according to a later analysis) appeared linked to several of the most significant clusters. Judged likely to be a sequencing artifact was a cluster of highly shared sequence variants.

Primers: 60 Vbeta forward and 13 Jbeta reverse. The method was immunoSEQ multiplex PCR; TCRdb's version includes in-frame clones alone and lacks a portion of them. The data contain about 200,000 clones, about 72% of them singletons. The germline V gene has CDR1 SEHNR and CDR2 FQNEAQ (reference sequence). V was clipped by 3 bases and J by 6 bases, with 12 bases between them. The length of the CDR3 is 14 residues. The clonotype originates from a male donor in good health and CMV-seronegative. The material sequenced was PBMCs. This sequence joins TRBV7-9 and TRBJ2-1; perhaps TRBD2 as D (6 bases). The CDR3 sequence: CASSLGLSSNEQFF. The DNA of the CDR3 is TGTGCCAGCAGCTTGGGACTTAGTTCCAATGAGCAGTTCTTC.